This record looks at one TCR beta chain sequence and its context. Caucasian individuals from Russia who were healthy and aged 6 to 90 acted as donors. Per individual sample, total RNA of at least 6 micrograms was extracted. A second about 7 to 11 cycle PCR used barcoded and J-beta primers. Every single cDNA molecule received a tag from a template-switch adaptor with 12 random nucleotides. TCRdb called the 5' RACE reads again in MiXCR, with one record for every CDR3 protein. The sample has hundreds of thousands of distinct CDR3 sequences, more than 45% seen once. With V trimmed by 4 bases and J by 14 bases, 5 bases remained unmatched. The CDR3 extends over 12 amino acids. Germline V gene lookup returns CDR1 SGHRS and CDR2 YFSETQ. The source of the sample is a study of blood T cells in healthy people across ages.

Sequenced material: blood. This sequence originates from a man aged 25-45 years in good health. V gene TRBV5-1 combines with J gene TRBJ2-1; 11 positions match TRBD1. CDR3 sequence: CASSLEGQGEFF. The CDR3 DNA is TGCGCCAGCAGCCTGGAGGGACAGGGGGAGTTCTTC. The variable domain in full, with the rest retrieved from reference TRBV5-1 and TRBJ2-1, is KAGVTQTPRYLIKTRGQQVTLSCSPISGHRSVSWYQQTPGQGLQFLFEYFSETQRNKGNFPGRFSGRQFSNSRSEMNVSTLELGDSALYLCASSLEGQGEFFGPGTRLTVL.